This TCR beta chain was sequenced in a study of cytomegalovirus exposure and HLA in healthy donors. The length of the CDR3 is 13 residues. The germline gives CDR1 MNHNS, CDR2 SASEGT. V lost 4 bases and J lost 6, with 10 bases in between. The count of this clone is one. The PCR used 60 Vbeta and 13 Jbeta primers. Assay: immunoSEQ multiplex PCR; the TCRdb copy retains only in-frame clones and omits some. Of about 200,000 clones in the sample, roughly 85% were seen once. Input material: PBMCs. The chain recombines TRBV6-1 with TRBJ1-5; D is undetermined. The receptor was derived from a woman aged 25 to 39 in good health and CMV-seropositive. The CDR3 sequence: CASSVGETQPQHF. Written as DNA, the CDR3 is TGTGCCAGCAGTGTCGGGGAAACTCAGCCCCAGCATTTT.